This TCR beta chain was sequenced during a study of blood T cell repertoires in COVID-19. Study background: Nucleic acid was either cDNA or gDNA, and it came from T cells, B-cell-depleted T cells, or PBMCs.

Profiled with immunoSEQ multiplex PCR; TCRdb holds only in-frame clones, not every one. The sample holds 110,000 to 150,000 clones, around four fifths seen once. V lost 4 bases, J lost 6 bases, and 18 bases lay in between. Germline loops: CDR1 LNHDA, CDR2 SQIVND (reference sequence). The CDR3 is 15 residues long. The sample consisted of peripheral blood. The receptor comes from a human donor in a cohort sampled during active COVID-19. The chain combines TRBV19 with TRBJ1-2, with no clear D. For the CDR3, the DNA is TGTGCCAGTAGTAAACCCTTGGAGGGTATGAATGGCTACACCTTC. Encoded protein: CASSKPLEGMNGYTF.